The 12 T cell receptor beta chains below all came from one sample that was sequenced in a study of blood T cell repertoires in COVID-19. Assay used: immunoSEQ multiplex PCR; TCRdb lists only in-frame clones, some missing. This table holds approximately 250,000 clones, approximately 90% found once. The material sequenced was PBMCs or T cells enriched from blood (not recorded which). The receptors shown here come from a woman aged 30 to 39 who had recovered from COVID-19.

This clone was seen once. The gene calls are TRBV19 and TRBJ2-7, with TRBD2 matching 10 bases. The CDR3 sequence is 14 residues long. Losses at the gene ends were 2 bases for V and 3 bases for J; bases not matched to a gene: 1. CDR1 is LNHDA and CDR2 is SQIVND in the germline V gene (reference sequence). The DNA for the CDR3 is TGTGCCAGTAGTATAACTAGCGGGAACTACGAGCAGTACTTC. This encodes CASSITSGNYEQYF.

V is TRBV4-1 and J is TRBJ1-2; the D gene is possibly TRBD1 (6 bases). The CDR3 has 16 residues. Trimming shortened V by 1 base and J by 4 bases, and 16 bases separated the two germline ends. Germline values: CDR1 MGHRA, CDR2 YSYEKL. The CDR3 nucleotides read TGCGCCAGCAGCCAAGGGACACAGGGTCGGACCTATGGCTACACCTTC. Protein product: CASSQGTQGRTYGYTF.

The V call is TRBV3-1 (or the pseudogene TRBV3-2), the J call TRBJ1-3, with a tentative D call TRBD1 (6 bases). Germline-derived CDR1 and CDR2 are LGHDT and YNNKEL (reference sequence). The CDR3 sequence is 15 residues long. The germline V and J ends were trimmed by 5 bases and 0 bases, with 11 bases remaining between them. The CDR3 is CASSETGDSGNTIYF. In nucleotides, the CDR3 is TGTGCCAGCAGCGAGACAGGTGACTCTGGAAACACCATATATTTT.

This chain uses TRBV4-1 with TRBJ1-4; D uncertain. The CDR3 loop spans 14 amino acids. Trimming shortened V by 0 bases and J by 17 bases, and 19 bases separated the two germline ends. Germline V gene sequence: CDR1 MGHRA, CDR2 YSYEKL. CDR3 region: CASSQDRGHDLFFF. In DNA form, the CDR3 reads TGCGCCAGCAGCCAAGACCGAGGTCACGACCTCTTTTTTTTT.

The chain uses TRBV19 and TRBJ2-1, with a possible D match to TRBD2 (6 bases). CDR1 is LNHDA, CDR2 SQIVND, per germline (reference sequence). With 5 bases removed from V and 1 base from J, the gap between germline ends came to 12 bases. This CDR3 has 15 residues. This chain's CDR3 is CASSPPGGSYNEQFF. The DNA of the CDR3 is TGTGCCAGTAGTCCCCCCGGGGGATCCTACAATGAGCAGTTCTTC.

As regards this clone: The same CDR3 can be traced to other DNA sequences in this sample. The gene calls are TRBV5-4 and TRBJ1-2, with 7 bases fitting TRBD1. CDR1 is SGHNT and CDR2 is YYREEE in the germline V gene (reference sequence). The junction had 7 bases not matched to a gene; V was cut back by 0 bases and J by 5 bases. CDR3 length equals 15 residues. DNA of the CDR3: TGTGCCAGCAGCTTGGAAGGAGGGGGCGATTATGGCTACACCTTC. It is translated as CASSLEGGGDYGYTF. The variable domain in full, with the rest retrieved from reference TRBV5-4 and TRBJ1-2, is ETGVTQSPTHLIKTRGQQVTLRCSSQSGHNTVSWYQQALGQGPQFIFQYYREEENGRGNFPPRFSGLQFPNYSSELNVNALELDDSALYLCASSLEGGGDYGYTFGSGTRLTVV.

The chain employs TRBV24-1 and TRBJ1-3, with D hard to call. CDR1 is KGHDR and CDR2 is SFDVKD in the germline V gene. Trimming took 1 base from V and 7 from J, leaving 4 bases between them. This CDR3 contains 12 residues. The CDR3 sequence is CATSDFRNTIYF. CDR3 nucleotides: TGTGCCACCAGTGATTTCAGGAACACCATATATTTT.

The V and J genes are TRBV4-3 and TRBJ1-1, with D unclear. This CDR3 spans 14 amino acids. V shed 4 bases and J shed 1 base, with 10 bases lying between them. Germline V gene sequence: CDR1 LGHNA, CDR2 YSLEER. CDR3 loop: CASSRGLRNTEAFF. The CDR3 bases are TGCGCCAGCAGCCGCGGGCTTCGGAACACTGAAGCTTTCTTT.

The CDR3 loop reads CSASSGWFEAFF. CDR3 bases: TGCAGTGCTAGTTCCGGGTGGTTCGAAGCTTTCTTT. The J gene is TRBJ1-1, the V gene TRBV20-1; D unresolved. This CDR3 is 12 amino acids long. V dropped 3 bases and J dropped 8 bases, with 13 bases sitting between them. Germline lookup yields CDR1 DFQATT and CDR2 SNEGSKA (reference sequence).

This chain uses TRBV19 with TRBJ2-1; 9 bases agree with TRBD1. Germline values: CDR1 LNHDA, CDR2 SQIVND (reference sequence). V trimming: 3 bases; J trimming: 5 bases; junction bases outside the gene matches: 11. The CDR3 is 17 amino acids. The CDR3 DNA follows: TGTGCCAGTAGTATGATGGACAGGGGAGGAAAGAACAATGAGCAGTTCTTC. Its protein product is CASSMMDRGGKNNEQFF. The full variable domain, with the rest looked up from reference TRBV19 and TRBJ2-1, is DGGITQSPKYLFRKEGQNVTLSCEQNLNHDAMYWYRQDPGQGLRLIYYSQIVNDFQKGDIAEGYSVSREKKESFPLTVTSAQKNPTAFYLCASSMMDRGGKNNEQFFGPGTRLTVL.

V usage is TRBV15 and J usage is TRBJ2-7, with a weak D call TRBD2 (5 bases). V dropped 0 bases and J dropped 6 bases, with 12 bases sitting between them. The CDR3 spans 14 residues. Germline V lookup: CDR1 LNHNV, CDR2 YYDKDF (reference sequence). The CDR3 loop reads CATSRDLGVGEQYF. CDR3 nucleotide sequence: TGTGCCACCAGCAGAGATCTCGGGGTGGGCGAGCAGTACTTC. The variable domain in full, completed from reference TRBV15 and TRBJ2-7, reads DAMVIQNPRYQVTQFGKPVTLSCSQTLNHNVMYWYQQKSSQAPKLLFHYYDKDFNNEADTPDNFQSRRPNTSFCFLDIRSPGLGDTAMYLCATSRDLGVGEQYFGPGTRLTVT.

The chain uses TRBV2 and TRBJ1-2, with unresolved D. The V gene lost 6 bases and the J gene lost 8 bases, with 22 bases spanning the gap. CDR1 is SNHLY and CDR2 is FYNNEI in the germline V gene. The CDR3 loop spans 15 amino acids. The DNA of the CDR3 is TGTGCCAGCAGAGGAGAGGAGGCTTCTATGGAGGGCTACACCTTC. Protein: CASRGEEASMEGYTF.